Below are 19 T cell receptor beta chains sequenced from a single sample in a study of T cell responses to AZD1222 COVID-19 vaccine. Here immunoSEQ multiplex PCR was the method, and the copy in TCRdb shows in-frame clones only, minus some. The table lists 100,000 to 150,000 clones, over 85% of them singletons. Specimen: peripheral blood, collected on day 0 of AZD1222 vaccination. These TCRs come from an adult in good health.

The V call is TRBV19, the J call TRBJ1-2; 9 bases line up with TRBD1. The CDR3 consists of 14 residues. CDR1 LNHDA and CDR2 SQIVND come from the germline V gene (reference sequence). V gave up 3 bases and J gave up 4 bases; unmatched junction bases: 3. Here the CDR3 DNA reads TGTGCCAGTAGTATTGGGACAGGGAGCTATGGCTACACCTTC. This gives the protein CASSIGTGSYGYTF.

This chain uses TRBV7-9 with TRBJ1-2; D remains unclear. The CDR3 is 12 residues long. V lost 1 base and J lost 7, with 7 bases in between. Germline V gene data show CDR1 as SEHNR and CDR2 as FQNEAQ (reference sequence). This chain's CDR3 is CASSLDAGGYTF. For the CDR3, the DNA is TGTGCCAGCAGCTTAGACGCAGGTGGCTACACCTTC.

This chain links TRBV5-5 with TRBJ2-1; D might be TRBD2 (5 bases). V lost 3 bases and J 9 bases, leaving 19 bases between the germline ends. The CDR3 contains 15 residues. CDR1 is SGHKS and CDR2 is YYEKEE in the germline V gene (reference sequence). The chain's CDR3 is CASSSNGLPSGEQFF. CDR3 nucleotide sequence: TGTGCCAGCAGCTCCAACGGACTCCCGTCAGGTGAGCAGTTCTTC. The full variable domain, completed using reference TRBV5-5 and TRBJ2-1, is DAGVTQSPTHLIKTRGQQVTLRCSPISGHKSVSWYQQVLGQGPQFIFQYYEKEERGRGNFPDRFSARQFPNYSSELNVNALLLGDSALYLCASSSNGLPSGEQFFGPGTRLTVL.

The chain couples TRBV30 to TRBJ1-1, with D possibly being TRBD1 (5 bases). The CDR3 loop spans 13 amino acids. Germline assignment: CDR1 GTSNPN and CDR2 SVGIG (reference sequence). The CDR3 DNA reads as TGTGCTCGGTCCGGGGGGTTCGACACTGAAGCTTTCTTT. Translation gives CARSGGFDTEAFF.

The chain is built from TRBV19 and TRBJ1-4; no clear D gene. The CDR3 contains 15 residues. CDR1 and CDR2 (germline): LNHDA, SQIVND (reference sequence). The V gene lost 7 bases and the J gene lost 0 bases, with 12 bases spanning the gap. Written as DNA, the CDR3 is TGTGCCAGTACGGGGAGGGAAGCAACTAATGAAAAACTGTTTTTT. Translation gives CASTGREATNEKLFF.

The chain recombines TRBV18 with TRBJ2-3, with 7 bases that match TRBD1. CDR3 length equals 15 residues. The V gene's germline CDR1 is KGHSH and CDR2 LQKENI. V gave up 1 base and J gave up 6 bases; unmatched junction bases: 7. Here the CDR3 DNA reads TGTGCCAGCTCACCACGTGAACAGGGGTACGATACGCAGTATTTT. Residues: CASSPREQGYDTQYF. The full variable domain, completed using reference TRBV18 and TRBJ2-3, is NAGVMQNPRHLVRRRGQEARLRCSPMKGHSHVYWYRQLPEEGLKFMVYLQKENIIDESGMPKERFSAEFPKEGPSILRIQQVVRGDSAAYFCASSPREQGYDTQYFGPGTRLTVL.

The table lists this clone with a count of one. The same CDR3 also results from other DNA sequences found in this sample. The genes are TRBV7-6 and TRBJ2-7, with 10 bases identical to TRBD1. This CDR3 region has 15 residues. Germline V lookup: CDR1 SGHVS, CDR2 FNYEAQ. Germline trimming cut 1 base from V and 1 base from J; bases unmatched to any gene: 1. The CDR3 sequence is CASSLGDRGSYEQYF. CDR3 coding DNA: TGTGCCAGCAGCTTAGGGGACAGGGGTTCCTACGAGCAGTACTTC.

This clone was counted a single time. For the CDR3, the DNA is TGTGCCAGCAGCGTAGCCAGCGGGGGCTACGAGCAGTACTTC. Encoded protein: CASSVASGGYEQYF. This rearrangement joins TRBV9 to TRBJ2-7, with 8 bases that match TRBD2. This CDR3 contains 14 residues. V shed 0 bases, J shed 3 bases, and the junction held 2 bases outside the gene matches. Germline lookup yields CDR1 SGDLS and CDR2 YYNGEE.

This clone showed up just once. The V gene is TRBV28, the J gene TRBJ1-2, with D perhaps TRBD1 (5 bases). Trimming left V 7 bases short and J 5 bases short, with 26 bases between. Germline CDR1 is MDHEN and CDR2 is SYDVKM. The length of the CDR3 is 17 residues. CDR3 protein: CASTTEADGRQRYGYTF. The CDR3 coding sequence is TGTGCCAGCACCACAGAAGCGGACGGTCGACAGAGATATGGCTACACCTTC.

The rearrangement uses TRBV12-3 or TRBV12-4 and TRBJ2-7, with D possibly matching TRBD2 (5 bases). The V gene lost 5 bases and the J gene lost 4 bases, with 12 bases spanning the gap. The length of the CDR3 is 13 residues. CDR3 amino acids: CASSVDTGYEQYF. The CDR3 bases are TGTGCCAGCAGTGTCGACACGGGATACGAGCAGTACTTC.

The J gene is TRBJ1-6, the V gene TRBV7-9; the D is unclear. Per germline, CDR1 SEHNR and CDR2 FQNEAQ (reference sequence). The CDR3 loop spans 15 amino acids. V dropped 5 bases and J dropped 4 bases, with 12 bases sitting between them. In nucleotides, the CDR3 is TGTGCCAGCAGCCCCTCCCCGGGGTATAATTCACCCCTCCACTTT. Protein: CASSPSPGYNSPLHF.

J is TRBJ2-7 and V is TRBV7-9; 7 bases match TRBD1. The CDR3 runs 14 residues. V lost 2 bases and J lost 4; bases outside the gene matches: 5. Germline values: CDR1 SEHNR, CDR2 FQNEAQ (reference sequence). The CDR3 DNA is TGTGCCAGCAGCTTACCCTTACAGGGGTACGAGCAGTACTTC. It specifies CASSLPLQGYEQYF.

CDR3 loop: CASRGTDLNTEAFF. The DNA for the CDR3 is TGTGCCAGCAGGGGGACAGACTTAAACACTGAAGCTTTCTTT. The chain joins TRBV25-1 to TRBJ1-1, with TRBD1 identical over 7 bases. Germline V gives CDR1 MGHDK, CDR2 SYGVNS. The V segment lost 6 bases and the J segment 2 bases; nucleotides outside the gene matches: 6. The CDR3 totals 14 residues.

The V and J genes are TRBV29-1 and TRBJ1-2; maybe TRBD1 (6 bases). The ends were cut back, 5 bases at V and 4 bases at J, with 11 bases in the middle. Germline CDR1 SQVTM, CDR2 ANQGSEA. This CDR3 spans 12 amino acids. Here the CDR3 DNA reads TGCAGCGTTCGGGGCAGGGGCTATGGCTACACCTTC. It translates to CSVRGRGYGYTF.

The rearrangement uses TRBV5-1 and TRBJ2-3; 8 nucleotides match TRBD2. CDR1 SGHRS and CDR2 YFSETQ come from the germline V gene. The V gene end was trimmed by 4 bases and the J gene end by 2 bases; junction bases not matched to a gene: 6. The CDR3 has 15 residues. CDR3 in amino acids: CASSTGGEPTDTQYF. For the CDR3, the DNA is TGCGCCAGCAGCACGGGAGGGGAGCCCACAGATACGCAGTATTTT. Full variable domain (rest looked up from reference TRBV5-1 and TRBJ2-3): KAGVTQTPRYLIKTRGQQVTLSCSPISGHRSVSWYQQTPGQGLQFLFEYFSETQRNKGNFPGRFSGRQFSNSRSEMNVSTLELGDSALYLCASSTGGEPTDTQYFGPGTRLTVL.

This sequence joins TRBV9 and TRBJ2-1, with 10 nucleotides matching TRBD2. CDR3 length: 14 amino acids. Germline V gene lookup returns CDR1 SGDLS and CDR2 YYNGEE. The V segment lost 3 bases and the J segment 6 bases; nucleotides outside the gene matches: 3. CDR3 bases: TGTGCCAGCAGCGAGAGACTAGCGGGCAATGAGCAGTTCTTC. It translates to CASSERLAGNEQFF.

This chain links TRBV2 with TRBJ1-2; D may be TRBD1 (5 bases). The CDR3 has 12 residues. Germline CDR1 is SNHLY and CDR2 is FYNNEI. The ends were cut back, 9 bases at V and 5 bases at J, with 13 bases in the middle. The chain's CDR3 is CASSGTAYGYTF. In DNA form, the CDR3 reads TGTGCCAGTTCCGGGACGGCTTATGGCTACACCTTC.

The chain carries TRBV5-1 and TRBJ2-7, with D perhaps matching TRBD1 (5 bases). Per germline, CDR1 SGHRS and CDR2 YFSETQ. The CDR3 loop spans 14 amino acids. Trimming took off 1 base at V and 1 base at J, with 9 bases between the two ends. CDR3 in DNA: TGCGCCAGCAGCTTGATCCCAGGGTCCTACGAGCAGTACTTC. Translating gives CASSLIPGSYEQYF.

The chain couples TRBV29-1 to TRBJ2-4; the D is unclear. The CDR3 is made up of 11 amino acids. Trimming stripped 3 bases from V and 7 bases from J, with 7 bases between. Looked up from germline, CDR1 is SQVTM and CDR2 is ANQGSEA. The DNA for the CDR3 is TGCAGCGTTGATGACAAGAACATTCAGTACTTC. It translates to CSVDDKNIQYF.